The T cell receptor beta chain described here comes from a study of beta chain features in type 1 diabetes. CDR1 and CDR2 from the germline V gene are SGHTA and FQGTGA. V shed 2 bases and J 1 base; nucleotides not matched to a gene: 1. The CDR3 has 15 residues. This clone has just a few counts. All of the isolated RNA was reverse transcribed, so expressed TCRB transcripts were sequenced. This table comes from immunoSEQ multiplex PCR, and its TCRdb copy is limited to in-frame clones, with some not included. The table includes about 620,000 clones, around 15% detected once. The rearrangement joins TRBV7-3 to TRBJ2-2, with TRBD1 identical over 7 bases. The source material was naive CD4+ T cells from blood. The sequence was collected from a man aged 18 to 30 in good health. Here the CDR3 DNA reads TGTGCCAGCAGCTTAGACAGGGAGAACACCGGGGAGCTGTTTTTT. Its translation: CASSLDRENTGELFF.